The 20 T cell receptor beta chains given below trace back to one sample, sequenced in a study of cytomegalovirus exposure and HLA in healthy donors. The primer mix had 60 Vbeta and 13 Jbeta primers. Assay: immunoSEQ multiplex PCR; the TCRdb copy retains only in-frame clones and omits some. The sample has roughly 99,000 clones, 79% seen once. The sequenced sample consisted of PBMCs. The source of these receptors is a woman in her forties in good health and CMV-seronegative.

Notes on this clone: The junction departs from the called germline gene at one end, perhaps through a read error. This rearrangement joins TRBV30 to TRBJ1-2; D unresolved. The germline CDR1 and CDR2 sequences are GTSNPN and SVGIG (reference sequence). This CDR3 has 12 residues. This CDR3 is CAWRGSNYGYPF. CDR3 sequence (DNA): TGTGCCTGGAGAGGCTCAAACTATGGCTACCCCTTC.

V usage is TRBV5-6 and J usage is TRBJ1-2; D is uncertain. V lost 4 bases, J lost 3 bases, and 25 bases lay in between. CDR3 length: 18 amino acids. The germline V gene encodes CDR1 SGHDT and CDR2 YYEEEE. The CDR3 loop is CASSQTLWARRGDYGYTF. As DNA, the CDR3 is TGTGCCAGCAGCCAAACCCTGTGGGCCCGGCGCGGGGACTATGGCTACACCTTC.

Here the CDR3 reads CASSSSLGQEYEQYF. The CDR3, as DNA: TGTGCCAGCAGTTCCTCTCTGGGACAAGAGTACGAGCAGTACTTC. The V and J genes are TRBV27 and TRBJ2-7; D is perhaps TRBD1 (6 bases). CDR1 and CDR2 from the germline V gene are MNHEY and SMNVEV (reference sequence). Trimming shortened V by 4 bases and J by 4 bases, and 17 bases separated the two germline ends. There are 15 residues in the CDR3.

The chain carries TRBV5-3 and TRBJ2-7, with D possibly TRBD2 on 6 matching bases. TRBV5-3 is flagged as an ORF with uncertain function. Trimming removed 2 bases at V and 3 bases at J, with 12 bases between. There are 14 residues in the CDR3. CDR3 sequence: CARSLLKRVYEQYF. As DNA, the CDR3 is TGTGCCAGAAGCTTACTAAAGCGGGTCTACGAGCAGTACTTC.

The chain recombines TRBV4-3 with TRBJ2-1; maybe TRBD2 (5 bases). This CDR3 is 15 amino acids long. Trimming took 0 bases from V and 4 from J, leaving 10 bases between them. Germline V gene data show CDR1 as LGHNA and CDR2 as YSLEER. Here the CDR3 reads CASSQEGRGYNEQFF. The CDR3 nucleotides read TGCGCCAGCAGCCAAGAGGGGAGAGGGTACAATGAGCAGTTCTTC.

The J gene is TRBJ2-7, the V gene TRBV2; TRBD2 might be the D (6 bases). The germline V gene encodes CDR1 SNHLY and CDR2 FYNNEI. V shed 8 bases and J shed 5 bases, with 19 bases lying between them. The CDR3 extends over 14 amino acids. The CDR3 DNA is TGTGCCAGCCACCCGGGAGAAAGGGGCAACGAGCAGTACTTC. Protein product: CASHPGERGNEQYF. The whole variable domain, filled in from reference TRBV2 and TRBJ2-7, reads EPEVTQTPSHQVTQMGQEVILRCVPISNHLYFYWYRQILGQKVEFLVSFYNNEISEKSEIFDDQFSVERPDGSNFTLKIRSTKLEDSAMYFCASHPGERGNEQYFGPGTRLTVT.

The chain employs TRBV9 and TRBJ2-1, with 10 bases aligning to TRBD2. CDR1 and CDR2 (germline): SGDLS, YYNGEE. This CDR3 region has 15 residues. Losses at the gene ends were 6 bases for V and 4 bases for J; bases not matched to a gene: 7. CDR3 DNA sequence: TGTGCCAGCAACCTCGGGACTAGCGAATACAATGAGCAGTTCTTC. As protein: CASNLGTSEYNEQFF.

Here the CDR3 DNA reads TGTGCCAGCACCAAAATGGGCCCTGGGAATTCACCCCTCCACTTT. Translating it yields CASTKMGPGNSPLHF. The chain couples TRBV7-2 to TRBJ1-6; no clear D. Germline V lookup: CDR1 SGHTA, CDR2 FQGNSA. Trimming removed 7 bases from V and 7 bases from J, with 17 bases in between. The CDR3 length is 15 residues. Complete variable domain (other parts from reference TRBV7-2 and TRBJ1-6): GAGVSQSPSNKVTEKGKDVELRCDPISGHTALYWYRQSLGQGLEFLIYFQGNSAPDKSGLPSDRFSAERTGGSVSTLTIQRTQQEDSAVYLCASTKMGPGNSPLHFGNGTRLTVT.

This clone has at least ten counts. The chain is built from TRBV4-1 and TRBJ2-1, with 7 bases lining up with TRBD1. Germline V gives CDR1 MGHRA, CDR2 YSYEKL. The CDR3 runs 15 residues. V lost 0 bases to trimming and J lost 10 bases; unmatched junction nucleotides: 9. CDR3 DNA sequence: TGCGCCAGCAGCCAAGATCCAGACAGGGCTGGCGAGCAGTTCTTC. It translates to CASSQDPDRAGEQFF.

The chain employs TRBV15 and TRBJ2-3; D is unresolved. There are 13 residues in the CDR3. Germline-derived CDR1 and CDR2 are LNHNV and YYDKDF (reference sequence). Trimming cost V 3 bases and J 4 bases, with 8 bases left between them. The CDR3 region has the DNA TGTGCCACCAGCAGGGCCCGGGCAGATACGCAGTATTTT. Protein sequence: CATSRARADTQYF. Full variable domain (missing parts from reference TRBV15 and TRBJ2-3): DAMVIQNPRYQVTQFGKPVTLSCSQTLNHNVMYWYQQKSSQAPKLLFHYYDKDFNNEADTPDNFQSRRPNTSFCFLDIRSPGLGDTAMYLCATSRARADTQYFGPGTRLTVL.

This rearrangement joins TRBV4-1 to TRBJ1-4; D perhaps matches TRBD1 (5 bases). The germline V and J ends were trimmed by 4 bases and 3 bases, with 12 bases remaining between them. Germline assignment: CDR1 MGHRA and CDR2 YSYEKL. This CDR3 is 15 amino acids long. CDR3 coding DNA: TGCGCCAGCAGCCGAGCGCAGGGCCCTAATGAAAAACTGTTTTTT. It translates to CASSRAQGPNEKLFF.

V gene TRBV5-1 combines with J gene TRBJ2-1, with D perhaps matching TRBD2 (7 bases). The CDR3 is 14 residues long. CDR1 is SGHRS, CDR2 YFSETQ, per germline. Trimming removed 3 bases from V and 5 bases from J, with 12 bases in between. The DNA for the CDR3 is TGCGCCAGCAGCTCCGGGGGGCCTAACAATGAGCAGTTCTTC. Its translation is CASSSGGPNNEQFF. The complete variable domain, with remaining parts taken from reference TRBV5-1 and TRBJ2-1, reads KAGVTQTPRYLIKTRGQQVTLSCSPISGHRSVSWYQQTPGQGLQFLFEYFSETQRNKGNFPGRFSGRQFSNSRSEMNVSTLELGDSALYLCASSSGGPNNEQFFGPGTRLTVL.

The chain is built from TRBV4-2 and TRBJ2-7; D may be TRBD2 (7 bases). From germline, CDR1 is LGHNA and CDR2 YNFKEQ. The ends were cut back, 4 bases at V and 13 bases at J, with 17 bases in the middle. The CDR3 is 12 residues long. The CDR3 here is CASSPDGGGAYF. The DNA for the CDR3 is TGTGCCAGCAGCCCCGATGGGGGGGGCGCATACTTC.

As to this clone: The germline gene is not matched at one end of the junction; a read error may be the cause. The chain employs TRBV19 and TRBJ1-5; D is perhaps TRBD1 (5 bases). The CDR3 totals 18 residues. CDR1 and CDR2 (germline): LNHDA, SQIVND (reference sequence). The CDR3, as DNA: TGTGCCAGTAGTCCTCGGGACTCACTGGGTTATAGCAATCAGCCCCAGAATTTT. Amino acids: CASSPRDSLGYSNQPQNF.

The J gene is TRBJ1-2, the V gene TRBV7-9; D perhaps matches TRBD1 (6 bases). Trimming removed 5 bases at V and 4 bases at J, with 11 bases between. The germline V gene has CDR1 SEHNR and CDR2 FQNEAQ (reference sequence). The CDR3 runs to 13 residues. The CDR3 here is CASSRTASYGYTF. DNA of the CDR3: TGTGCCAGCAGCCGGACAGCTTCCTATGGCTACACCTTC.

This clone has only one observation. V and J are TRBV29-1 and TRBJ2-2; 7 bases match TRBD2. CDR3 size: 14 residues. Germline V lookup: CDR1 SQVTM, CDR2 ANQGSEA. Trimming at V came to 5 bases and at J to 3 bases, leaving 6 bases not matched to a gene. CDR3 bases: TGCAGCGTTTCGTGGGGGGGATACACCGGGGAGCTGTTTTTT. This encodes CSVSWGGYTGELFF.

This clone has a handful of counts. Other DNA sequences in this sample translate to the same CDR3. The chain links TRBV28 to TRBJ1-2; 7 bases fit TRBD1. Per germline, CDR1 MDHEN and CDR2 SYDVKM. The trim removed 5 bases at V and 4 bases at J, leaving 4 bases unmatched. This CDR3 spans 13 amino acids. CDR3 region: CASSTGTAYGYTF. CDR3 coding DNA: TGTGCCAGCAGTACCGGGACAGCCTATGGCTACACCTTC.

The genes are TRBV7-9 and TRBJ2-3, with 7 bases aligning to TRBD1. V gave up 5 bases and J gave up 4 bases; unmatched junction bases: 15. Germline CDR1 is SEHNR and CDR2 is FQNEAQ (reference sequence). This CDR3 is 17 amino acids long. The CDR3 bases are TGTGCCAGCAGCCCCTATTCGCGAGGGGGCTGGGCAGATACGCAGTATTTT. This encodes CASSPYSRGGWADTQYF.

In its sample, this clone was seen a few times. This chain uses TRBV6-5 with TRBJ2-7; D gene uncertain. The germline V gene encodes CDR1 MNHEY and CDR2 SVGAGI. Trimming pared 5 bases from V and 4 bases from J, leaving 12 bases between. The CDR3 has 13 amino acids. CDR3 DNA: TGTGCCAGCAGTGAAGGAGAGGTTTACGAGCAGTACTTC. Translation: CASSEGEVYEQYF.

The chain recombines TRBV5-1 with TRBJ2-5; D is possibly TRBD2 (6 bases). V was pared by 2 bases and J by 7 bases, with 9 bases between. Germline V CDR1 and CDR2: SGHRS, YFSETQ. The CDR3 runs 12 residues. Written as DNA, the CDR3 is TGCGCCAGCAGCTTAGACGGGGGGACCCAGTACTTC. Amino acid sequence: CASSLDGGTQYF.